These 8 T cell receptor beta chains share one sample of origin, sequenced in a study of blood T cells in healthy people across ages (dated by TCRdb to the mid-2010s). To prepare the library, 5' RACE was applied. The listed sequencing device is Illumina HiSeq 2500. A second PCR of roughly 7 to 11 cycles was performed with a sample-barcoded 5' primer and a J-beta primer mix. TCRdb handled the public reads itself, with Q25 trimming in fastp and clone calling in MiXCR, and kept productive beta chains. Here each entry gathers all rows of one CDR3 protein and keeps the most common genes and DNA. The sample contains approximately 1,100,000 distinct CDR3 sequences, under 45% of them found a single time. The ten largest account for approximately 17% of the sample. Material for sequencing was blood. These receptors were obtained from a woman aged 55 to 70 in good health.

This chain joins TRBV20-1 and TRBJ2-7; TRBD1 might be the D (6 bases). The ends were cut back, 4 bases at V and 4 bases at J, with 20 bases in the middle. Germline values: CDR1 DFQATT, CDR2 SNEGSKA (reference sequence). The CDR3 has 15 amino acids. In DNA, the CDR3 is TGCAGTGCTACCCCGAGGGGGTCCCTCGGTTACGAGCAGTACTTC. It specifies CSATPRGSLGYEQYF.

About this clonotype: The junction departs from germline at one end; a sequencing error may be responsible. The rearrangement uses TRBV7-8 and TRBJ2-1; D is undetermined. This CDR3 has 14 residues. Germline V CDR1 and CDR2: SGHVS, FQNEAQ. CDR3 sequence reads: CAGSPLRVYNEQFF. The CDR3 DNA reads TGTGCCGGCAGCCCCCTCCGTGTGTACAATGAGCAGTTCTTC.

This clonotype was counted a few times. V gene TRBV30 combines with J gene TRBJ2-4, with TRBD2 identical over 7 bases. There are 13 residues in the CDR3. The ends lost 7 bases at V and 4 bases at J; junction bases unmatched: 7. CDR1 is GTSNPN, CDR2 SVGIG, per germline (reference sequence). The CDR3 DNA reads TGTGCCTCGGGGAGGGAGGGTAAAAACATTCAGTACTTC. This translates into CASGREGKNIQYF.

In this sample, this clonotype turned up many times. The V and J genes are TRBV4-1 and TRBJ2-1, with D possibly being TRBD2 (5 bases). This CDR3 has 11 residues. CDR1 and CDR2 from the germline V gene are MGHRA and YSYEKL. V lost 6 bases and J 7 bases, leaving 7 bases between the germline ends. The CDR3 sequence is CASSTGNEQFF. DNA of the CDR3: TGCGCCAGCAGTACGGGGAATGAGCAGTTCTTC.

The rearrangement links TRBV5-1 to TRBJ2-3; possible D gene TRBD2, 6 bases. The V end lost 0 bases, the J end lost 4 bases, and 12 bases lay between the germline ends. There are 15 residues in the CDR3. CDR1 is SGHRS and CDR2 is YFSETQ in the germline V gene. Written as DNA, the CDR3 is TGCGCCAGCAGCTTGGAGGTGGGAGGTTCAGATACGCAGTATTTT. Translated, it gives CASSLEVGGSDTQYF.

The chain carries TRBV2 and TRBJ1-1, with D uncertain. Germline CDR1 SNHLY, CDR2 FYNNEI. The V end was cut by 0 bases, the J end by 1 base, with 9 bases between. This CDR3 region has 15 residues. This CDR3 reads CASSEASRWNTEAFF. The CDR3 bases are TGTGCCAGCAGTGAAGCCAGTAGATGGAACACTGAAGCTTTCTTT.

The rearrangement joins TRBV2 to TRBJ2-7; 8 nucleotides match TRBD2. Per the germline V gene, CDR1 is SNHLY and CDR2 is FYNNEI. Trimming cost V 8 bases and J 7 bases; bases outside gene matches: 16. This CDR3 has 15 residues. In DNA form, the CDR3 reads TGTGCCAGCGGAGCGGGAGCGTTGGTGGGCAATGAGCAGTACTTC. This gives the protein CASGAGALVGNEQYF. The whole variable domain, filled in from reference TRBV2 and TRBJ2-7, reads EPEVTQTPSHQVTQMGQEVILRCVPISNHLYFYWYRQILGQKVEFLVSFYNNEISEKSEIFDDQFSVERPDGSNFTLKIRSTKLEDSAMYFCASGAGALVGNEQYFGPGTRLTVT.

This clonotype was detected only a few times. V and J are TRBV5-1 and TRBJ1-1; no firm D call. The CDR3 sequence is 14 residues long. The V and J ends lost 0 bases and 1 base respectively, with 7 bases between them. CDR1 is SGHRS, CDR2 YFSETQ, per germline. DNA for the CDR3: TGCGCCAGCAGCTTGGACGTTGGGAACACTGAAGCTTTCTTT. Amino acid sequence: CASSLDVGNTEAFF. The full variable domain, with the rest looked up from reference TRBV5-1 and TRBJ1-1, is KAGVTQTPRYLIKTRGQQVTLSCSPISGHRSVSWYQQTPGQGLQFLFEYFSETQRNKGNFPGRFSGRQFSNSRSEMNVSTLELGDSALYLCASSLDVGNTEAFFGQGTRLTVV.